The following is a TCR beta chain sequence with its context. Its antigen is as yet unknown. These data originate in a study of CXCR3-negative and CXCR3-positive naive CD8 T cells. UMI-labeled 5' RACE TRB cDNA libraries were prepared from the cells. Following a re-call of the 5' RACE reads, TCRdb has one entry per CDR3 protein and lacks DNA. The sample includes roughly 80,000 distinct CDR3 sequences. Study results and caveats: Higher TRB CDR3 hydrophobicity marked CXCR3-positive naive cells relative to CXCR3-negative naive cells. Naive CXCR3-positive and CXCR3-negative cells shared TRBV-TRBJ usage; memory cells diverged.

Germline V gene sequence: CDR1 LNHNV, CDR2 YYDKDF (reference sequence). The CDR3 spans 12 residues. The TCR sequence derives from a human donor in good health. Some clones in this sample may be carry-over from other donors' samples. The genes are TRBV15 and TRBJ2-1. Sequencing used naive CXCR3+ CD8+ T cells from blood. Subset defined: CD45RO-CCR7+CD27+CD95- naive CD8+ T cells expressing CXCR3 (TNR3+). The CDR3 reads CATSRAPNEQFF.